Listed here are 25 T cell receptor beta chains from one sample, sequenced in a study of cytomegalovirus exposure and HLA in healthy donors. Primers: 60 Vbeta forward and 13 Jbeta reverse. Clones were sequenced by immunoSEQ multiplex PCR, and TCRdb holds only the in-frame ones, with some missing. The table records about 120,000 clones, 50% to 75% of them present only once. Source material: PBMCs. The origin of the receptors is a woman in her 40s in good health and CMV-seropositive.

This clone was observed a handful of times. The chain is built from TRBV29-1 and TRBJ1-1; no definite D call. Deletions cut 7 bases from V and 1 base from J, with 13 bases between. The CDR3 totals 13 residues. Germline V gene sequence: CDR1 SQVTM, CDR2 ANQGSEA. The CDR3 DNA follows: TGCAGCGGAAATCAGGTTCAGAACACTGAAGCTTTCTTT. Translated, it gives CSGNQVQNTEAFF.

The J gene is TRBJ2-7, the V gene TRBV11-2; 7 bases align to TRBD1. Trimming removed 5 bases from V and 5 bases from J; junction bases left unmatched: 3. Germline V gene lookup returns CDR1 SGHAT and CDR2 FQNNGV. CDR3 length: 12 amino acids. The CDR3 nucleotides are TGTGCCAGCAGCCCTACAGGGGACGAGCAGTACTTC. As protein: CASSPTGDEQYF.

This chain joins TRBV7-6 and TRBJ2-7; 9 bases are shared with TRBD1. There are 13 residues in the CDR3. The germline CDR1 and CDR2 sequences are SGHVS and FNYEAQ. The ends lost 5 bases at V and 10 bases at J; junction bases unmatched: 9. CDR3 residues: CASSTQQGAHQYF. The CDR3 nucleotides are TGTGCCAGCAGCACCCAACAGGGGGCGCATCAGTACTTC.

The V gene is TRBV6-5, the J gene TRBJ1-5; D might be TRBD1 (5 bases). V was cut by 4 bases and J by 6 bases, with 13 bases left in between. The CDR3 is made up of 14 amino acids. Germline V gene lookup returns CDR1 MNHEY and CDR2 SVGAGI. As DNA, the CDR3 is TGTGCCAGCAGTTCGTTGCGGGGCCGTCAGCCCCAGCATTTT. Residues: CASSSLRGRQPQHF.

The chain employs TRBV15 and TRBJ1-1, with D perhaps matching TRBD1 (5 bases). From germline, CDR1 is LNHNV and CDR2 YYDKDF (reference sequence). Trimming took off 0 bases at V and 3 bases at J, with 17 bases between the two ends. The CDR3 contains 17 residues. The CDR3 region is CATSRDLAGLGDTEAFF. The CDR3 bases are TGTGCCACCAGCAGAGATCTAGCGGGACTGGGGGACACTGAAGCTTTCTTT. Filled out from reference TRBV15 and TRBJ1-1, the complete variable domain reads DAMVIQNPRYQVTQFGKPVTLSCSQTLNHNVMYWYQQKSSQAPKLLFHYYDKDFNNEADTPDNFQSRRPNTSFCFLDIRSPGLGDTAMYLCATSRDLAGLGDTEAFFGQGTRLTVV.

This sequence joins TRBV7-9 and TRBJ2-1; D remains ambiguous. Per the germline V gene, CDR1 is SEHNR and CDR2 is FQNEAQ (reference sequence). CDR3 length: 14 residues. V shed 3 bases and J shed 0 bases, with 6 bases lying between them. This CDR3 reads CASSFRGSYNEQFF. The CDR3 DNA is TGTGCCAGCAGCTTCCGAGGCTCCTACAATGAGCAGTTCTTC.

The chain joins TRBV2 to TRBJ2-6, with D unresolved. This CDR3 comprises 16 residues. Germline values: CDR1 SNHLY, CDR2 FYNNEI. V lost 6 bases and J 0 bases, leaving 12 bases between the germline ends. CDR3 amino acids: CASRGRSNSGANVLTF. The DNA for the CDR3 is TGTGCCAGCAGGGGCAGGTCCAACTCTGGGGCCAACGTCCTGACTTTC.

V gene TRBV5-1 combines with J gene TRBJ2-5; D unresolved. The end of the DNA is better explained by TRBJ2-7, so the J call may be wrong. CDR1 and CDR2 from the germline V gene are SGHRS and YFSETQ. The CDR3 is 13 amino acids. CDR3 protein: CASSPDNSYEQYF. CDR3 in DNA: TGCGCCAGCAGCCCTGACAACTCCTACGAGCAGTACTTC.

V and J are TRBV19 and TRBJ2-3, with TRBD1 identical over 12 bases. The CDR3 length is 17 residues. From germline, CDR1 is LNHDA and CDR2 SQIVND (reference sequence). V dropped 6 bases and J dropped 4; count of bases not matched to a gene: 11. The DNA for the CDR3 is TGTGCCAGTAGCACACTACCGGGACAGGGGGCCGCAGATACGCAGTATTTT. Translating it yields CASSTLPGQGAADTQYF. Combining the CDR3 with reference TRBV19 and TRBJ2-3 gives the whole variable domain DGGITQSPKYLFRKEGQNVTLSCEQNLNHDAMYWYRQDPGQGLRLIYYSQIVNDFQKGDIAEGYSVSREKKESFPLTVTSAQKNPTAFYLCASSTLPGQGAADTQYFGPGTRLTVL.

The CDR3 here is CASSINTGGTEAFF. The CDR3 DNA sequence: TGTGCCAGCAGCATTAATACAGGGGGAACTGAAGCTTTCTTT. This rearrangement joins TRBV28 to TRBJ1-1; the match to TRBD1 covers 8 bases. The CDR3 covers 14 residues. Per germline, CDR1 MDHEN and CDR2 SYDVKM. V lost 6 bases to trimming and J lost 5 bases; unmatched junction nucleotides: 8.

V is TRBV11-1 and J is TRBJ2-3; the match to TRBD2 covers 12 bases. The CDR3 spans 16 residues. J gave up 6 bases and V 3 bases, and 7 bases lay outside the gene matches. Per the germline V gene, CDR1 is SGHAT and CDR2 is FQDESV (reference sequence). DNA of the CDR3: TGTGCCAGCAGCTTCCGACTAGCGGGAGAGGTGGATACGCAGTATTTT. The encoded protein is CASSFRLAGEVDTQYF.

V gene TRBV19 combines with J gene TRBJ1-6; no clear D gene. This CDR3 spans 14 amino acids. V lost 9 bases to trimming and J lost 10 bases, with 19 bases between them. In germline, CDR1 is LNHDA, CDR2 SQIVND (reference sequence). CDR3 DNA sequence: TGTGCCAGCACCCCCCTGAGGGAAGGATCACCCCTCCACTTT. This translates into CASTPLREGSPLHF.

This chain joins TRBV28 and TRBJ2-1; possible D gene TRBD1, 6 bases. CDR3 size: 15 residues. Germline values: CDR1 MDHEN, CDR2 SYDVKM. Trimming shortened V by 9 bases and J by 5 bases, and 20 bases separated the two germline ends. CDR3 amino acids: CASYFWKRTDNEQFF. The CDR3 coding sequence is TGTGCCAGTTACTTTTGGAAGCGGACAGACAATGAGCAGTTCTTC. The full variable domain, completed using reference TRBV28 and TRBJ2-1, is DVKVTQSSRYLVKRTGEKVFLECVQDMDHENMFWYRQDPGLGLRLIYFSYDVKMKEKGDIPEGYSVSREKKERFSLILESASTNQTSMYLCASYFWKRTDNEQFFGPGTRLTVL.

The V call is TRBV7-8, the J call TRBJ1-2; the match to TRBD1 covers 7 bases. CDR3 length: 12 amino acids. Germline V gene lookup returns CDR1 SGHVS and CDR2 FQNEAQ. V lost 1 base, J lost 13 bases, and 6 bases stayed unmatched. This chain's CDR3 is CASSLGQGLATF. CDR3 nucleotides: TGTGCCAGCAGCTTAGGACAGGGCTTGGCCACCTTC.

The V gene is TRBV2, the J gene TRBJ1-5; D remains ambiguous. V lost 2 bases, J lost 3 bases, and 8 bases lay in between. The germline V gene has CDR1 SNHLY and CDR2 FYNNEI. The CDR3 has 14 amino acids. The CDR3 loop reads CASSEQVVNQPQHF. The CDR3 coding sequence is TGTGCCAGCAGTGAACAGGTCGTCAATCAGCCCCAGCATTTT.

The J gene is TRBJ1-1, the V gene TRBV28; a possible D gene is TRBD1 (6 bases). Germline V lookup: CDR1 MDHEN, CDR2 SYDVKM. Trimming took 5 bases from V and 5 from J, leaving 18 bases between them. This CDR3 comprises 15 residues. The CDR3 sequence is CASSPHGGAGTEAFF. The CDR3 DNA follows: TGTGCCAGCAGTCCCCACGGGGGGGCCGGGACTGAAGCTTTCTTT.

The J gene is TRBJ1-1, the V gene TRBV19, with TRBD1 identical over 8 bases. This CDR3 contains 15 residues. Germline CDR1 reads LNHDA; CDR2 reads SQIVND (reference sequence). Unmatched junction bases numbered 6, after V lost 1 base and J lost 5 bases. The CDR3 nucleotides are TGTGCCAGTAGTATAGCAGGCAGGGGGCCTACTGAAGCTTTCTTT. This encodes CASSIAGRGPTEAFF.

The J gene is TRBJ2-5, the V gene TRBV11-2, with 9 bases matching TRBD2. Trimming removed 5 bases from V and 4 bases from J; junction bases left unmatched: 8. The length of the CDR3 is 15 residues. Germline V gene data show CDR1 as SGHAT and CDR2 as FQNNGV. DNA of the CDR3: TGTGCCAGCAGCCCGATAGCGGGGGCGGGAGAGACCCAGTACTTC. This codes for CASSPIAGAGETQYF.

The chain joins TRBV11-3 to TRBJ2-1; the match to TRBD1 covers 7 bases. Germline V gene lookup returns CDR1 SGHNT and CDR2 YENEEA. The CDR3 is 16 amino acids. Germline trimming cut 2 bases from V and 7 bases from J; bases unmatched to any gene: 11. The DNA for the CDR3 is TGTGCCAGCAGCTTATACCCCGGGACAGCCACGAATGAGCAGTTCTTC. This codes for CASSLYPGTATNEQFF.

This chain connects TRBV6-5 to TRBJ1-2; a weak D match, TRBD1 (6 bases). V was pared by 5 bases and J by 1 base, with 11 bases between. Germline CDR1 is MNHEY and CDR2 is SVGAGI. The CDR3 has 14 amino acids. The CDR3 DNA reads TGTGCCAGCAGTGAGGGGGACCGTAACTATGGCTACACCTTC. Its translation: CASSEGDRNYGYTF.

The sample holds one count of this clone. The rearrangement joins TRBV19 to TRBJ2-3; possibly TRBD2 for D (6 bases). V gave up 5 bases and J gave up 0 bases, with 12 bases separating them. Germline CDR1 and CDR2: LNHDA and SQIVND (reference sequence). This CDR3 has 15 amino acids. The DNA of the CDR3 is TGTGCCAGTAGTGACTACGGGACTAGCACAGATACGCAGTATTTT. This translates into CASSDYGTSTDTQYF.

V usage is TRBV6-6 and J usage is TRBJ1-5, with 9 positions matching TRBD1. The CDR3 is 14 amino acids. CDR1 is MNHNY, CDR2 SVGAGI, per germline (reference sequence). Trimming at V came to 4 bases and at J to 9 bases, leaving 7 bases not matched to a gene. CDR3 region: CASSFPGQGRPQHF. For the CDR3, the DNA is TGTGCCAGCAGTTTCCCGGGACAGGGCCGGCCCCAGCATTTT.

The chain has TRBV28 and TRBJ1-2; the D gene is possibly TRBD1 (5 bases). The germline V gene has CDR1 MDHEN and CDR2 SYDVKM. V lost 5 bases and J lost 7, with 23 bases in between. This CDR3 is built from 16 residues. As DNA, the CDR3 is TGTGCCAGCAGTCCCCCTGGACGGGGACTTGGTGGTGGCTACACCTTC. Amino acids: CASSPPGRGLGGGYTF.

This clone turned up a few times. V gene TRBV25-1 combines with J gene TRBJ1-1, with 8 bases fitting TRBD1. The CDR3 is 15 residues long. Germline assignment: CDR1 MGHDK and CDR2 SYGVNS. Unmatched junction bases numbered 8, after V lost 3 bases and J lost 5 bases. CDR3 protein: CASSDLRQGKTEAFF. CDR3 DNA sequence: TGTGCCAGCAGTGATCTACGACAGGGGAAAACTGAAGCTTTCTTT.

This clone has more than one count but fewer than ten. The chain employs TRBV4-2 and TRBJ1-5; 7 positions agree with TRBD1. The CDR3 totals 15 residues. CDR1 is LGHNA and CDR2 is YNFKEQ in the germline V gene. V lost 4 bases and J lost 6; bases outside the gene matches: 9. In DNA form, the CDR3 reads TGTGCCAGCAGCCCTTTTCACAGGGGTCCTCAGCCCCAGCATTTT. As protein: CASSPFHRGPQPQHF.